Only a few counts were recorded for the clone carrying this TCR beta chain. Its antigen is as yet unknown. The data stem from a study of Ad26.COV2.S vaccination and SARS-CoV-2 variants. Whole-study context: The vaccine Ad26.COV2.S was put into the muscle once, or twice with 56 days between. Whole-study results and caveats: The placebo group had lower spike-specific TCR breadth than the vaccine recipients did.

The sample's treatment: about 20 received Ad26.COV2.S at low or high dose, single or two shots; 5 received placebo; per-sample allocation not given. The study sampled participants on day 63 after the first vaccine or placebo injection. At a Boston site, the person donating was an adult of 18-55 years. Clones were read by immunoSEQ multiplex PCR, and TCRdb kept only the in-frame ones, dropping some. The table has about 390,000 clones, about 90% seen once. This receptor was identified in a person between 18 and 60 years old who received the Ad26.COV2.S COVID-19 vaccine or a placebo. This specimen consisted of peripheral blood, obtained in a trial of Ad26.COV2.S vaccine versus placebo.

CDR3 nucleotide sequence: TGTGCCACCAGCAGGACAAGGGGGGCCTACGAGCAGTACTTC. This gives the protein CATSRTRGAYEQYF. The V gene is TRBV15, the J gene TRBJ2-7; D may correspond to TRBD1 or TRBD2 (6 bases each). V was pared by 3 bases and J by 2 bases, with 11 bases between. Germline CDR1 LNHNV, CDR2 YYDKDF (reference sequence). This CDR3 contains 14 residues. Complete variable domain (other parts from reference TRBV15 and TRBJ2-7): DAMVIQNPRYQVTQFGKPVTLSCSQTLNHNVMYWYQQKSSQAPKLLFHYYDKDFNNEADTPDNFQSRRPNTSFCFLDIRSPGLGDTAMYLCATSRTRGAYEQYFGPGTRLTVT.